The 32 T cell receptor beta chains given below trace back to one sample, sequenced in a study of blood T cell repertoires in COVID-19. The repertoire was sequenced with immunoSEQ multiplex PCR; TCRdb's copy has only in-frame clones and lacks some. Of under 300,000 clones detected, 70% to 90% appear once; the ten largest clones hold around 0.78%. The sample consisted of peripheral blood. Receptors were obtained from a woman in her twenties or thirties with acute or convalescent COVID-19.

A word on this clone: In the same sample, other DNA sequences code for this CDR3. J is TRBJ1-2 and V is TRBV7-9; D is ambiguous. CDR1 and CDR2 from the germline V gene are SEHNR and FQNEAQ (reference sequence). The CDR3 is 14 residues long. Trimming stripped 4 bases from V and 3 bases from J, with 12 bases between. Here the CDR3 DNA reads TGTGCCAGCAGCTCAACGGGAGCTGACTATGGCTACACCTTC. As protein: CASSSTGADYGYTF.

The V call is TRBV27, the J call TRBJ1-6, with TRBD1 identical over 9 bases. V was clipped by 3 bases and J by 7 bases; unmatched bases: 1. CDR3 length: 14 amino acids. CDR1 is MNHEY, CDR2 SMNVEV, per germline (reference sequence). The CDR3 region is CASSFGTGNSPLHF. The CDR3 region has the DNA TGTGCCAGCAGTTTTGGGACAGGGAATTCACCCCTCCACTTT.

This rearrangement joins TRBV5-1 to TRBJ2-1; D call uncertain. V was trimmed by 1 base and J by 0 bases, leaving 8 bases between them. Germline values: CDR1 SGHRS, CDR2 YFSETQ. The CDR3 runs 15 residues. CDR3 sequence reads: CASSLSTVSYNEQFF. The CDR3 region has the DNA TGCGCCAGCAGCTTGTCTACGGTCTCCTACAATGAGCAGTTCTTC.

This sequence joins TRBV6-5 and TRBJ2-1, with TRBD2 matching 10 bases. Trimming removed 6 bases from V and 9 bases from J; junction bases left unmatched: 11. The length of the CDR3 is 15 residues. Looked up from germline, CDR1 is MNHEY and CDR2 is SVGAGI. CDR3 nucleotides: TGTGCCAGCAGCGTAGCGGGAGGCCCGCAGCTTGAGCAGTTCTTC. Translated: CASSVAGGPQLEQFF.

The chain recombines TRBV11-2 with TRBJ2-7, with D perhaps matching TRBD2 (5 bases). V was cut by 6 bases and J by 2 bases, with 17 bases left in between. This CDR3 is built from 15 residues. Per germline, CDR1 SGHAT and CDR2 FQNNGV. The CDR3 protein is CASRLVGSLAYEQYF. CDR3 in DNA: TGTGCCAGCAGACTCGTTGGGAGTCTGGCCTACGAGCAGTACTTC.

The V and J genes are TRBV9 and TRBJ2-7; the match to TRBD2 covers 7 bases. There are 14 residues in the CDR3. The trim removed 3 bases at V and 3 bases at J, leaving 6 bases unmatched. Germline CDR1 reads SGDLS; CDR2 reads YYNGEE. The CDR3, as DNA: TGTGCCAGCAGCGGGTCGGGAGGTGACTACGAGCAGTACTTC. It is translated as CASSGSGGDYEQYF.

For this clone: This sample also contains other DNA sequences that code for the same CDR3. J is TRBJ2-7 and V is TRBV18, with no clear D. The CDR3 runs to 13 residues. Trimming stripped 0 bases from V and 0 bases from J, with 3 bases between. Germline CDR1 and CDR2: KGHSH and LQKENI. CDR3 residues: CASSPPSSYEQYF. CDR3 bases: TGTGCCAGCTCACCACCGAGCTCCTACGAGCAGTACTTC.

CDR3: CASSQGTGPNYGYTF. The CDR3 bases are TGTGCCAGCAGCCAAGGGACAGGGCCTAACTATGGCTACACCTTC. This chain links TRBV3-1 (or the pseudogene TRBV3-2) with TRBJ1-2; 8 positions match TRBD1. V shed 1 base and J 0 bases; nucleotides not matched to a gene: 1. Germline-derived CDR1 and CDR2 are LGHDT and YNNKEL (reference sequence). CDR3 length equals 15 residues.

The rearrangement joins TRBV5-6 to TRBJ2-5, with 7 bases lining up with TRBD1. The CDR3 sequence is 15 residues long. After removal of 0 bases from V and 4 bases from J, the junction contained 6 bases not matched to a gene. Germline loops: CDR1 SGHDT, CDR2 YYEEEE. The CDR3 nucleotides read TGTGCCAGCAGCTTGGGAGTACAGGGGTTAGAGACCCAGTACTTC. Amino acid sequence: CASSLGVQGLETQYF.

The rearrangement uses TRBV11-3 and TRBJ1-2, with 8 bases aligning to TRBD1. CDR1 and CDR2 (germline): SGHNT, YENEEA. V gave up 3 bases and J gave up 8 bases; unmatched junction bases: 5. This CDR3 region has 13 residues. The chain's CDR3 is CASSFSDRGGYTF. Here the CDR3 DNA reads TGTGCCAGCAGCTTTTCCGACAGGGGAGGCTACACCTTC. Using reference TRBV11-3 and TRBJ1-2 for the parts outside the CDR3, the full variable domain is EAGVVQSPRYKIIEKKQPVAFWCNPISGHNTLYWYLQNLGQGPELLIRYENEEAVDDSQLPKDRFSAERLKGVDSTLKIQPAELGDSAVYLCASSFSDRGGYTFGSGTRLTVV.

The V call is TRBV19, the J call TRBJ2-6, with a weak D call TRBD1 (6 bases). The V gene's germline CDR1 is LNHDA and CDR2 SQIVND (reference sequence). The CDR3 totals 16 residues. The ends were cut back, 5 bases at V and 0 bases at J, with 11 bases in the middle. The CDR3 sequence is CASSLGQLSGANVLTF. DNA of the CDR3: TGTGCCAGTAGTCTAGGACAGCTCTCTGGGGCCAACGTCCTGACTTTC. Using reference TRBV19 and TRBJ2-6 for the parts outside the CDR3, the full variable domain is DGGITQSPKYLFRKEGQNVTLSCEQNLNHDAMYWYRQDPGQGLRLIYYSQIVNDFQKGDIAEGYSVSREKKESFPLTVTSAQKNPTAFYLCASSLGQLSGANVLTFGAGSRLTVL.

In this sample, this clone turned up once. The V call is TRBV19, the J call TRBJ1-5; TRBD1 agrees at 9 bases. The CDR3 has 14 residues. Trimming took 8 bases from V and 5 from J; bases not matched to a gene: 7. From germline, CDR1 is LNHDA and CDR2 SQIVND (reference sequence). Here the CDR3 reads CASSTGGRDQPQHF. The CDR3 nucleotides are TGTGCCAGTTCCACAGGGGGCCGAGATCAGCCCCAGCATTTT.

The gene calls are TRBV9 and TRBJ2-7; weak D call: TRBD2 (5 bases). This CDR3 has 14 residues. Trimming pared 4 bases from V and 0 bases from J, leaving 11 bases between. Germline loops: CDR1 SGDLS, CDR2 YYNGEE. The CDR3 DNA reads as TGTGCCAGCAGCCTCACGGGAACCTCCTACGAGCAGTACTTC. Residues: CASSLTGTSYEQYF.

V gene TRBV9 combines with J gene TRBJ2-5; no clear D gene. Germline V gene data show CDR1 as SGDLS and CDR2 as YYNGEE. The V end was cut by 0 bases, the J end by 2 bases, with 8 bases between. The CDR3 contains 14 residues. CDR3 in amino acids: CASSVGAAQETQYF. The CDR3 DNA follows: TGTGCCAGCAGCGTAGGTGCGGCACAAGAGACCCAGTACTTC.

Only a few counts were recorded for this clone. The chain employs TRBV3-1 (or the pseudogene TRBV3-2) and TRBJ2-7; D not certain. CDR3 size: 16 residues. V was pared by 1 base and J by 0 bases, with 13 bases between. Germline CDR1 is LGHDT and CDR2 is YNNKEL (reference sequence). CDR3 coding DNA: TGTGCCAGCAGCCAAGGCCCAGGTAAGACCTCCTACGAGCAGTACTTC. This gives the protein CASSQGPGKTSYEQYF.

This chain connects TRBV7-2 to TRBJ1-4; no clear D gene. Per germline, CDR1 SGHTA and CDR2 FQGNSA. The CDR3 covers 14 residues. Between the trimmed V and J ends, which lost 5 bases and 2 bases, there was a span of 9 bases. Here the CDR3 reads CASSRGQTNEKLFF. Here the CDR3 DNA reads TGTGCCAGCAGCCGTGGGCAGACTAATGAAAAACTGTTTTTT.

In nucleotides, the CDR3 is TGCAGTGCTAGAGAGTCAGGGACCCAGTACTTC. Its protein is CSARESGTQYF. This chain connects TRBV20-1 to TRBJ2-5; D ambiguous. The CDR3 sequence is 11 residues long. V was trimmed by 0 bases and J by 7 bases, leaving 6 bases between them. The germline V gene encodes CDR1 DFQATT and CDR2 SNEGSKA (reference sequence).

The chain carries TRBV19 and TRBJ2-2, with D hard to call. This CDR3 has 14 amino acids. Per germline, CDR1 LNHDA and CDR2 SQIVND (reference sequence). Between the trimmed V and J ends, which lost 5 bases and 1 base, there was a span of 8 bases. The CDR3 protein is CASSPYWNTGELFF. CDR3 coding DNA: TGTGCCAGTAGTCCATACTGGAACACCGGGGAGCTGTTTTTT.

The CDR3 bases are TGTGCCAGCAGCCCGGACAGGACCGGCTACACCTTC. It encodes CASSPDRTGYTF. The chain recombines TRBV7-8 with TRBJ1-2, with 7 bases matching TRBD1. V shed 5 bases, J shed 8 bases, and the junction held 5 bases outside the gene matches. CDR1 is SGHVS and CDR2 is FQNEAQ in the germline V gene. CDR3 size: 12 residues.

The genes are TRBV7-8 and TRBJ2-1; a possible D gene is TRBD2 (5 bases). The germline gives CDR1 SGHVS, CDR2 FQNEAQ. The CDR3 is 16 residues long. V gave up 5 bases and J gave up 1 base, with 15 bases separating them. As DNA, the CDR3 is TGTGCCAGCAGCCTACCCCGGGGTGGTTCCTACAATGAGCAGTTCTTC. Translated, it gives CASSLPRGGSYNEQFF.

The V and J genes are TRBV14 and TRBJ1-2, with a weak D call TRBD1 (6 bases). V lost 4 bases, J lost 8 bases, and 20 bases lay in between. Germline values: CDR1 SGHDN, CDR2 FVKESK. The CDR3 is 15 amino acids. In nucleotides, the CDR3 is TGTGCCAGCAGCCCCCCCGCAGGGGCGCTCGGGGGCTACACCTTC. Protein: CASSPPAGALGGYTF.

The V call is TRBV10-3, the J call TRBJ2-1; D gene uncertain. With 6 bases removed from V and 4 bases from J, the gap between germline ends came to 13 bases. CDR1 and CDR2 (germline): ENHRY, SYGVKD. The CDR3 contains 14 residues. The chain's CDR3 is CAIRGFDGYNEQFF. The CDR3 nucleotides read TGTGCCATCAGGGGCTTTGATGGGTACAATGAGCAGTTCTTC.

This clone was picked up a small number of times. The J gene is TRBJ1-5, the V gene TRBV2; D perhaps matches TRBD1 (6 bases). The V end lost 3 bases, the J end lost 3 bases, and 9 bases lay between the germline ends. In germline, CDR1 is SNHLY, CDR2 FYNNEI. The CDR3 runs 14 residues. CDR3: CASSDRTVNQPQHF. Written as DNA, the CDR3 is TGTGCCAGCAGTGACCGGACAGTCAATCAGCCCCAGCATTTT.

The V and J genes are TRBV7-8 and TRBJ2-7, with 8 bases fitting TRBD2. The CDR3 is 16 residues long. Germline trimming cut 0 bases from V and 4 bases from J; bases unmatched to any gene: 8. The germline V gene encodes CDR1 SGHVS and CDR2 FQNEAQ. As DNA, the CDR3 is TGTGCCAGCAGCTTAGCGGTGGCTAGCGGGCGTTACGAGCAGTACTTC. It codes for CASSLAVASGRYEQYF.

The genes are TRBV10-1 and TRBJ2-7; 10 bases match TRBD2. With 5 bases clipped from V and 0 bases from J, the junction kept 7 bases outside the gene matches. The CDR3 is 16 residues long. Per germline, CDR1 WNHNN and CDR2 SYGVQD (reference sequence). The CDR3 here is CASSRAGGPNSYEQYF. CDR3 DNA sequence: TGCGCCAGCAGTAGAGCGGGAGGGCCGAACTCCTACGAGCAGTACTTC.

The table lists this clone with a few counts. The chain links TRBV19 to TRBJ2-2; D not resolved. Germline CDR1 is LNHDA and CDR2 is SQIVND (reference sequence). Deletions cut 3 bases from V and 4 bases from J, with 15 bases between. The CDR3 covers 16 residues. CDR3 residues: CASSIRVLPPTGELFF. CDR3 bases: TGTGCCAGTAGTATTCGGGTTCTACCCCCCACCGGGGAGCTGTTTTTT.

The chain uses TRBV19 and TRBJ1-6; TRBD1 might be the D (5 bases). The germline CDR1 and CDR2 sequences are LNHDA and SQIVND (reference sequence). Trimming took 6 bases from V and 7 from J, leaving 10 bases between them. The CDR3 totals 13 residues. The CDR3 coding sequence is TGTGCCAGTAGCTGGGGCCTAAATTCACCCCTCCACTTT. Residues: CASSWGLNSPLHF.

This chain connects TRBV25-1 to TRBJ1-6; 7 positions agree with TRBD1. The CDR3 runs 16 residues. Germline V lookup: CDR1 MGHDK, CDR2 SYGVNS. V trimming: 5 bases; J trimming: 0 bases; junction bases outside the gene matches: 4. The CDR3 DNA reads as TGTGCCAGCAGTAAATCAGGGGGCTCCTATAATTCACCCCTCCACTTT. Residues: CASSKSGGSYNSPLHF.

The chain uses TRBV4-3 and TRBJ2-7, with a weak D call TRBD1 (6 bases). The CDR3 totals 15 residues. V was cut by 1 base and J by 4 bases, with 14 bases left in between. Germline-derived CDR1 and CDR2 are LGHNA and YSLEER. As DNA, the CDR3 is TGCGCCAGCAGCCAAGGGGTGGGGGCGCCGTACGAGCAGTACTTC. It specifies CASSQGVGAPYEQYF.

This sequence joins TRBV7-2 and TRBJ2-7; 10 positions match TRBD2. Losses at the gene ends were 3 bases for V and 4 bases for J; bases not matched to a gene: 6. Germline V CDR1 and CDR2: SGHTA, FQGNSA. The CDR3 is 15 residues long. The CDR3 loop reads CASSFGPSGSYEQYF. The CDR3 DNA reads as TGTGCCAGCAGCTTCGGGCCTAGCGGGAGTTACGAGCAGTACTTC.

This clone was picked up a small number of times. The chain combines TRBV6-5 with TRBJ2-7, with 7 nucleotides matching TRBD1. The J segment lost 7 bases and the V segment lost 6 bases, leaving 12 bases of the junction unmatched. This CDR3 is 14 amino acids long. CDR1 is MNHEY, CDR2 SVGAGI, per germline. This CDR3 is CASRAQGPRVEQYF. The CDR3 DNA reads TGTGCCAGCAGAGCACAGGGGCCTAGGGTGGAGCAGTACTTC.

The J gene is TRBJ1-3, the V gene TRBV4-3; 12 bases line up with TRBD1. With 3 bases clipped from V and 4 bases from J, the junction kept 13 bases outside the gene matches. This CDR3 is 19 amino acids long. Germline CDR1 reads LGHNA; CDR2 reads YSLEER. The CDR3 spells CASSHRSFRDRGPGNTIYF. The DNA of the CDR3 is TGCGCCAGCAGCCATCGATCCTTCCGGGACAGGGGGCCAGGAAACACCATATATTTT.